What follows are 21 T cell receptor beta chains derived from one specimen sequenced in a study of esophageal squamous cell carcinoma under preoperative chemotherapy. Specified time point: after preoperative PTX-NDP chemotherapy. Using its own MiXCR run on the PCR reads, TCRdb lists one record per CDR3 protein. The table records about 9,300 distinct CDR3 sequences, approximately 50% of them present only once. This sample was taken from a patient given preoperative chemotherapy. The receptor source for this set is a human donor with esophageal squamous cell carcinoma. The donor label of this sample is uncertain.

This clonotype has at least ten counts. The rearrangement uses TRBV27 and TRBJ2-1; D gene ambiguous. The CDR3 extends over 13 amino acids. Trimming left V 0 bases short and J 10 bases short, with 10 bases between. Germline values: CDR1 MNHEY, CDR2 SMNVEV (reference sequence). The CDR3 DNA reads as TGTGCCAGCAGTTTATCGTGGCTTTACGAGCAGTTCTTC. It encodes CASSLSWLYEQFF.

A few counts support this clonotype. Here the CDR3 reads CASSEGRNNEQFF. The CDR3 coding sequence is TGTGCCAGCAGTGAGGGCAGAAATAATGAGCAGTTCTTC. This sequence joins TRBV6-1 and TRBJ2-1; D unclear. Germline CDR1 reads MNHNS; CDR2 reads SASEGT. Trimming took off 3 bases at V and 7 bases at J, with 10 bases between the two ends. The CDR3 length is 13 residues.

The CDR3 region is CASSDGQDTDTQYF. CDR3 sequence (DNA): TGTGCCAGCAGTGACGGACAGGACACAGATACGCAGTATTTT. This sequence joins TRBV6-4 and TRBJ2-3; 7 bases are shared with TRBD1. The V and J ends lost 2 bases and 2 bases, in that order; junction bases with no gene match: 1. CDR1 and CDR2 (germline): MRHNA, SNTAGT. The CDR3 has 14 amino acids.

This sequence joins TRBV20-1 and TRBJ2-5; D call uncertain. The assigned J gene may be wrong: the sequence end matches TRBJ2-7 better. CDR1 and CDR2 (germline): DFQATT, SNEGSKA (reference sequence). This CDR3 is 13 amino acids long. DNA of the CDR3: TGCAGTGCTATGGGTTCGGGTAATTACGAGCAGTACTTC. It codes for CSAMGSGNYEQYF.

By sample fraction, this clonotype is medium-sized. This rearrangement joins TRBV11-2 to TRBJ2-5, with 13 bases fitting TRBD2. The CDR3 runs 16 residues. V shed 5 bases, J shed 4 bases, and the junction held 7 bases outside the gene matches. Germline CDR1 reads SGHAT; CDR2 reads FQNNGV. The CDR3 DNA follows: TGTGCCAGCAGCCGGACTAGCGGGAGCTCCCGAGAGACCCAGTACTTC. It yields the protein CASSRTSGSSRETQYF.

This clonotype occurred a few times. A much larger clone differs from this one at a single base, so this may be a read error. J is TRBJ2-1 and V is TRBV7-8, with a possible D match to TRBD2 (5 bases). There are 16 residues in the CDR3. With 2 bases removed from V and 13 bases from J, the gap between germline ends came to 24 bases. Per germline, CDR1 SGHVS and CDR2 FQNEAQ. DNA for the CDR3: TGTGCCAGCAGCTTATCGACGCCAGGTACGGGAAACATTCAGTTCTTC. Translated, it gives CASSLSTPGTGNIQFF.

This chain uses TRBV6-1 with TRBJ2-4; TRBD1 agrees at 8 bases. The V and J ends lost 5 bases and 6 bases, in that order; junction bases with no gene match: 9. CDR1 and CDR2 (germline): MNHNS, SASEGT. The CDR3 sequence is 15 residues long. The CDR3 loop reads CASSTPTGVGNIQYF. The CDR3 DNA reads TGTGCCAGCAGTACACCGACAGGGGTTGGAAACATTCAGTACTTC.

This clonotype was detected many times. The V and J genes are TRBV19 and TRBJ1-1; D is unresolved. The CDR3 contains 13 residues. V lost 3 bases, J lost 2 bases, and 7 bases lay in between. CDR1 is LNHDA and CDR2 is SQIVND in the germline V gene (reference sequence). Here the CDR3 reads CASSISPNTEAFF. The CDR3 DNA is TGTGCCAGTAGTATTAGTCCTAACACTGAAGCTTTCTTT.

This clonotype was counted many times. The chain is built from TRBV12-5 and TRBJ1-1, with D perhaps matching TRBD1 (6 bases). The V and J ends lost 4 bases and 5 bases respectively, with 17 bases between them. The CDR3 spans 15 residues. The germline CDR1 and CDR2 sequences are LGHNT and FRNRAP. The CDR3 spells CASGSTVKGGTEAFF. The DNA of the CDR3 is TGTGCTAGTGGTTCCACGGTGAAAGGGGGAACTGAAGCTTTCTTT.

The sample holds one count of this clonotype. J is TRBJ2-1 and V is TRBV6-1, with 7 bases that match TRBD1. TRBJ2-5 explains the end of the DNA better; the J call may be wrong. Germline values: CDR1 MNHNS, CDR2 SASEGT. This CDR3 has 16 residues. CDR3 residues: CASRQGVTQQTETQYF. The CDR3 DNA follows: TGTGCCAGCAGGCAGGGGGTGACCCAGCAGACGGAGACCCAGTACTTC.

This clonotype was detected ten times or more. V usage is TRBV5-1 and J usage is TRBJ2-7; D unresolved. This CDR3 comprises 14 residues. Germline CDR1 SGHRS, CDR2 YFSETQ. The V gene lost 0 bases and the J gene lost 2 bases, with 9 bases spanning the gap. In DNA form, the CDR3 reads TGCGCCAGCAGCTTGGAGGGTGATACCTACGAGCAGTACTTC. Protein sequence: CASSLEGDTYEQYF.

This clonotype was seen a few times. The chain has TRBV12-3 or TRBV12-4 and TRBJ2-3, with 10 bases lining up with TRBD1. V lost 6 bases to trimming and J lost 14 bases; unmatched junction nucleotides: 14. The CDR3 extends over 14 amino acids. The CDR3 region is CASRGTGDSGALYF. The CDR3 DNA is TGTGCCAGCAGAGGGACAGGGGATTCCGGGGCGCTGTATTTT.

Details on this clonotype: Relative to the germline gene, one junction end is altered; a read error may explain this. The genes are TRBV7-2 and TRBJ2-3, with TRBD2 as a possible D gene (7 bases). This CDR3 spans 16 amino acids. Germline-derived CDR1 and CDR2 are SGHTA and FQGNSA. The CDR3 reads CASSLTAGAGKNTQYF. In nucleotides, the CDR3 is TGTGCCAGCAGCTTAACGGCGGGGGCAGGCAAAAATACGCAGTACTTT.

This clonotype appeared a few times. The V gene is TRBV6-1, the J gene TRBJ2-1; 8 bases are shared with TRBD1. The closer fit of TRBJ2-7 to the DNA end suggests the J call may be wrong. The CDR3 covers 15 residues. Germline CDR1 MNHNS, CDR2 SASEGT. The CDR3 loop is CASSEGTGSSYEQYF. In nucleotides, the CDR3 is TGTGCCAGCAGTGAAGGGACAGGGAGCTCCTACGAGCAGTACTTC.

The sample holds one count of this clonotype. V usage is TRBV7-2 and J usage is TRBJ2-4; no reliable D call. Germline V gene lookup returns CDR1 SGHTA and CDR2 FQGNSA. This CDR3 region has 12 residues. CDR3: CAGMIPTNTQYF. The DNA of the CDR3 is TGTGCGGGCATGATACCCACAAACACGCAGTACTTC.

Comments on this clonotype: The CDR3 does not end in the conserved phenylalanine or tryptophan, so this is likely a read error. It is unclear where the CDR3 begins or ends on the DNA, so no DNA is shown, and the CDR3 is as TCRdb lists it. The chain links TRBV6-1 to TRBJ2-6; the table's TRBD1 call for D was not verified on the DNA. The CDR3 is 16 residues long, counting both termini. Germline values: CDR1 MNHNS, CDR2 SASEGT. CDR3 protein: CASSVPTDTYEQYFGA.

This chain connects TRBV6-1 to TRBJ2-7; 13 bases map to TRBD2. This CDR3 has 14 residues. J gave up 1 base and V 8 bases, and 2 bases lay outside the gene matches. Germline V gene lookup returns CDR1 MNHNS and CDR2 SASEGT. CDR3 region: CASGLAGASYEQYF. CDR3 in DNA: TGTGCCAGCGGACTAGCGGGAGCATCCTACGAGCAGTACTTC.

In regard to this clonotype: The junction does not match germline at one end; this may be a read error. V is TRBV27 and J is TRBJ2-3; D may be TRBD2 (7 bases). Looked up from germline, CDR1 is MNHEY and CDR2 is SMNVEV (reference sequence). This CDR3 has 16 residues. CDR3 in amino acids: CASRGTGGGDKETQYF. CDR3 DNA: TGTGCCAGCAGGGGCACTGGGGGGGGGGACAAAGAGACGCAGTATTTC.

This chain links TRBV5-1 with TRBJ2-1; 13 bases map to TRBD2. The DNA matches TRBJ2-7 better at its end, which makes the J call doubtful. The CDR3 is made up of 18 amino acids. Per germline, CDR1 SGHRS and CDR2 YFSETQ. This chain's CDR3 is CASSLGLAGGPSYNEQYF. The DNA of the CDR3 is TGCGCCAGCAGCTTGGGACTAGCGGGAGGCCCATCCTACAATGAGCAGTACTTC.

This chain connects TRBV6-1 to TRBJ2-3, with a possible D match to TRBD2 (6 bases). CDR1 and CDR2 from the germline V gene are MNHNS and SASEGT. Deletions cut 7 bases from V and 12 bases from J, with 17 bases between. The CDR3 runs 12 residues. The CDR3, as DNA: TGTGCCAGCACGGAGGGGCAAGAGACCCAGTATTTT. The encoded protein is CASTEGQETQYF.

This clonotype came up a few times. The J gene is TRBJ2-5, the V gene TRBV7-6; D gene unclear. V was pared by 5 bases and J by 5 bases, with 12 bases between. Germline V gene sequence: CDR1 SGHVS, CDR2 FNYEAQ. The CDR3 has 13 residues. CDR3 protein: CASSRTNGETQYF. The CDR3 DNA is TGTGCCAGCAGCCGGACCAACGGGGAGACCCAGTACTTC.